Below are 30 T cell receptor beta chains sequenced from a single sample in a study of lymphopenia after photon versus proton radiotherapy. Produced via immunoSEQ multiplex PCR; TCRdb's table is partial and in-frame only. This sample has about 160,000 clones, with around 85% found just once. The sequencing here drew on peripheral blood, taken from a patient treated with photon-based radiotherapy. Receptor source: a man in his forties or fifties with gastric cancer.

This clone was recorded only once. The V call is TRBV23-1, the J call TRBJ2-7, with TRBD2 matching over 7 bases. TRBV23-1 is labeled an ORF, and its function is uncertain. V gave up 0 bases and J gave up 1 base; unmatched junction bases: 3. This CDR3 has 15 amino acids. CDR3 sequence: CASSQSGGISYEQYF. CDR3 DNA sequence: TGCGCCAGCAGTCAATCGGGGGGGATATCCTACGAGCAGTACTTC.

The V call is TRBV29-1, the J call TRBJ1-1; D call uncertain. V was pared by 0 bases and J by 1 base, with 9 bases between. CDR3 length: 14 residues. Germline V lookup: CDR1 SQVTM, CDR2 ANQGSEA. The CDR3 here is CSVEDEEGNTEAFF. CDR3 nucleotide sequence: TGCAGCGTTGAAGATGAGGAGGGGAACACTGAAGCTTTCTTT.

V and J are TRBV9 and TRBJ2-1; 8 bases map to TRBD1. Per germline, CDR1 SGDLS and CDR2 YYNGEE. This CDR3 is 15 amino acids long. The V and J ends lost 5 bases and 4 bases, in that order; junction bases with no gene match: 8. The CDR3 loop is CASRAGTGEYNEQFF. The CDR3 nucleotides read TGTGCCAGCAGGGCCGGGACAGGAGAGTACAATGAGCAGTTCTTC.

This chain joins TRBV28 and TRBJ1-5; no firm D call. CDR1 and CDR2 (germline): MDHEN, SYDVKM. The CDR3 contains 12 residues. The V and J ends lost 8 bases and 0 bases respectively, with 5 bases between them. CDR3 bases: TGTGCCAGCGGGGATAGCAATCAGCCCCAGCATTTT. Translation gives CASGDSNQPQHF.

In DNA, the CDR3 is TGTGCCAGCAGCCCCTCCAGGACAGGCGGGACTCAGCATTTT. Protein: CASSPSRTGGTQHF. This chain uses TRBV28 with TRBJ1-5, with 7 bases fitting TRBD1. Germline V lookup: CDR1 MDHEN, CDR2 SYDVKM. The CDR3 covers 14 residues. V was pared by 6 bases and J by 13 bases, with 15 bases of the junction left unmatched.

The chain is built from TRBV5-5 and TRBJ1-5, with a weak D call TRBD1 (5 bases). Germline lookup yields CDR1 SGHKS and CDR2 YYEKEE (reference sequence). Trimming removed 3 bases at V and 5 bases at J, with 9 bases between. This CDR3 is 13 amino acids long. In nucleotides, the CDR3 is TGTGCCAGCAGCTGGATGGGGGATCAGCCCCAGCATTTT. Amino acids: CASSWMGDQPQHF. Together with reference TRBV5-5 and TRBJ1-5, the CDR3 gives the full variable domain: DAGVTQSPTHLIKTRGQQVTLRCSPISGHKSVSWYQQVLGQGPQFIFQYYEKEERGRGNFPDRFSARQFPNYSSELNVNALLLGDSALYLCASSWMGDQPQHFGDGTRLSIL.

This chain joins TRBV27 and TRBJ1-2, with 7 bases matching TRBD1. The length of the CDR3 is 15 residues. Trimming removed 5 bases from V and 4 bases from J; junction bases left unmatched: 10. CDR1 and CDR2 from the germline V gene are MNHEY and SMNVEV (reference sequence). CDR3 nucleotide sequence: TGTGCCAGCAGTCCCCGGGGAGGGGGCGTCTATGGCTACACCTTC. Amino acid sequence: CASSPRGGGVYGYTF.

This clone appeared once. This sequence joins TRBV30 and TRBJ2-2; tentative D call: TRBD2 (5 bases). Germline CDR1 and CDR2: GTSNPN and SVGIG (reference sequence). Trimming stripped 2 bases from V and 11 bases from J, with 15 bases between. There are 13 residues in the CDR3. The CDR3 is CAWSPDSPGELFF. CDR3 in DNA: TGTGCCTGGAGTCCGGACTCCCCGGGAGAGCTGTTTTTT.

This clone was found once. The CDR3 coding sequence is TGTGCCAGCAGCCGACTAGCGGGAGGATCCGGGACGCAGTATTTT. As protein: CASSRLAGGSGTQYF. The chain employs TRBV5-4 and TRBJ2-3, with 13 bases that match TRBD2. In germline, CDR1 is SGHNT, CDR2 YYREEE (reference sequence). V gave up 4 bases and J gave up 9 bases; unmatched junction bases: 8. This CDR3 region has 15 residues. Using reference TRBV5-4 and TRBJ2-3 for the parts outside the CDR3, the full variable domain is ETGVTQSPTHLIKTRGQQVTLRCSSQSGHNTVSWYQQALGQGPQFIFQYYREEENGRGNFPPRFSGLQFPNYSSELNVNALELDDSALYLCASSRLAGGSGTQYFGPGTRLTVL.

This rearrangement joins TRBV6-5 to TRBJ2-2, with no clear D. The germline V and J ends were trimmed by 2 bases and 4 bases, with 5 bases remaining between them. The CDR3 has 13 residues. Germline assignment: CDR1 MNHEY and CDR2 SVGAGI. CDR3 sequence: CASSYKSTGELFF. For the CDR3, the DNA is TGTGCCAGCAGTTACAAAAGCACCGGGGAGCTGTTTTTT.

This chain connects TRBV2 to TRBJ1-1; 9 bases fit TRBD1. The germline V gene encodes CDR1 SNHLY and CDR2 FYNNEI. This CDR3 is built from 17 residues. Trimming took 0 bases from V and 4 from J; bases not matched to a gene: 9. The CDR3 loop is CASSEALRDRVGTEAFF. The CDR3 DNA follows: TGTGCCAGCAGTGAAGCGCTTCGGGACAGGGTGGGCACTGAAGCTTTCTTT. Supplemented by reference TRBV2 and TRBJ1-1, the full variable domain reads EPEVTQTPSHQVTQMGQEVILRCVPISNHLYFYWYRQILGQKVEFLVSFYNNEISEKSEIFDDQFSVERPDGSNFTLKIRSTKLEDSAMYFCASSEALRDRVGTEAFFGQGTRLTVV.

This clone appeared a single time. The chain links TRBV18 to TRBJ2-3; 8 bases agree with TRBD2. The V gene end was trimmed by 3 bases and the J gene end by 0 bases; junction bases not matched to a gene: 2. Germline-derived CDR1 and CDR2 are KGHSH and LQKENI. There are 15 residues in the CDR3. In nucleotides, the CDR3 is TGTGCCAGCTCACCCGCGGGGGGAAGCACAGATACGCAGTATTTT. This codes for CASSPAGGSTDTQYF.

The chain's CDR3 is CASSQGVAGILGEAFF. The CDR3 nucleotides read TGCGCCAGCAGCCAAGGGGTCGCGGGAATCCTCGGTGAAGCTTTCTTT. The chain combines TRBV4-1 with TRBJ1-1; D is uncertain. Germline CDR1 and CDR2: MGHRA and YSYEKL. V lost 1 base to trimming and J lost 7 bases, with 19 bases between them. The CDR3 totals 16 residues.

The chain combines TRBV4-1 with TRBJ2-7; 12 positions match TRBD2. The CDR3 extends over 16 amino acids. V shed 0 bases and J 2 bases; nucleotides not matched to a gene: 2. The V gene's germline CDR1 is MGHRA and CDR2 YSYEKL. CDR3 sequence reads: CASSQDRLAGAYEQYF. In DNA, the CDR3 is TGCGCCAGCAGCCAAGATCGACTAGCGGGAGCCTACGAGCAGTACTTC.

This chain links TRBV7-9 with TRBJ2-7; tentative D call: TRBD1 (6 bases). Germline V gives CDR1 SEHNR, CDR2 FQNEAQ (reference sequence). The CDR3 spans 16 residues. V gave up 5 bases and J gave up 4 bases, with 21 bases separating them. This chain's CDR3 is CASSQAPGEPPYEQYF. CDR3 DNA sequence: TGTGCCAGCAGCCAAGCCCCAGGGGAGCCTCCTTACGAGCAGTACTTC.

The chain links TRBV7-2 to TRBJ1-5; possibly TRBD1 for D (6 bases). In germline, CDR1 is SGHTA, CDR2 FQGNSA. The CDR3 sequence is 15 residues long. V lost 1 base, J lost 2 bases, and 9 bases lay in between. CDR3 residues: CASSLGSGGNQPQHF. The CDR3 coding sequence is TGTGCCAGCAGCTTAGGTTCAGGGGGCAATCAGCCCCAGCATTTT.

J is TRBJ1-4 and V is TRBV14, with D possibly matching TRBD1 (6 bases). This CDR3 comprises 15 residues. From germline, CDR1 is SGHDN and CDR2 FVKESK. Trimming removed 3 bases from V and 7 bases from J, with 15 bases in between. CDR3 in DNA: TGTGCCAGCAGCCACACACAGGGCGGCTTTGAAAAACTGTTTTTT. Protein sequence: CASSHTQGGFEKLFF.

CDR3 sequence: CASREVDSRQPQHF. DNA of the CDR3: TGTGCCAGCAGGGAGGTGGACTCACGGCAGCCCCAGCATTTT. This chain links TRBV28 with TRBJ1-5; D is uncertain. The germline V gene has CDR1 MDHEN and CDR2 SYDVKM. CDR3 length: 14 residues. V was clipped by 6 bases and J by 7 bases, with 16 bases between them.

The chain employs TRBV15 and TRBJ2-7; TRBD1 aligns across 9 bases. Germline V CDR1 and CDR2: LNHNV, YYDKDF (reference sequence). V lost 0 bases, J lost 6 bases, and 6 bases stayed unmatched. This CDR3 is built from 15 residues. The CDR3 loop is CATSRDPGQGGEQYF. The CDR3 DNA reads TGTGCCACCAGCAGAGACCCGGGACAGGGAGGCGAGCAGTACTTC.

This clone was detected a few times. The V gene is TRBV6-5, the J gene TRBJ2-7; D is perhaps TRBD1 (5 bases). The CDR3 runs 16 residues. V lost 0 bases, J lost 0 bases, and 12 bases lay in between. The germline CDR1 and CDR2 sequences are MNHEY and SVGAGI. The CDR3 spells CASSYSGQTSSYEQYF. CDR3 nucleotides: TGTGCCAGCAGTTACTCGGGGCAGACGAGCTCCTACGAGCAGTACTTC.

This clone has more than one count but fewer than ten. This chain joins TRBV7-9 and TRBJ1-2, with unresolved D. The V end was cut by 5 bases, the J end by 8 bases, with 12 bases between. Germline values: CDR1 SEHNR, CDR2 FQNEAQ (reference sequence). The CDR3 extends over 12 amino acids. CDR3 residues: CASSPGPNGYTF. CDR3 DNA: TGTGCCAGCAGCCCCGGGCCCAACGGCTACACCTTC.

The chain joins TRBV18 to TRBJ2-7; 8 nucleotides agree with TRBD1. Germline V gene sequence: CDR1 KGHSH, CDR2 LQKENI. The CDR3 length is 13 residues. V was pared by 3 bases and J by 6 bases, with 4 bases of the junction left unmatched. The CDR3 loop is CASSPQGAPEQYF. Written as DNA, the CDR3 is TGTGCCAGCTCACCCCAGGGGGCCCCCGAGCAGTACTTC.

J is TRBJ2-3 and V is TRBV7-9; D gene unclear. CDR1 is SEHNR and CDR2 is FQNEAQ in the germline V gene (reference sequence). V was trimmed by 1 base and J by 6 bases, leaving 8 bases between them. The CDR3 runs to 13 residues. CDR3 residues: CASSLGEWDTQYF. The CDR3 DNA sequence: TGTGCCAGCAGCTTAGGGGAATGGGATACGCAGTATTTT.

This rearrangement joins TRBV2 to TRBJ1-1, with D unresolved. From germline, CDR1 is SNHLY and CDR2 FYNNEI. The CDR3 is 14 amino acids. The V end was cut by 6 bases, the J end by 1 base, with 12 bases between. CDR3 residues: CASRNRLANTEAFF. The DNA for the CDR3 is TGTGCCAGCAGGAACCGACTTGCGAACACTGAAGCTTTCTTT.

The V gene is TRBV19, the J gene TRBJ1-5; D remains ambiguous. This CDR3 region has 15 residues. Germline V CDR1 and CDR2: LNHDA, SQIVND (reference sequence). Trimming removed 0 bases from V and 0 bases from J, with 6 bases in between. This chain's CDR3 is CASSIDTDSNQPQHF. The CDR3 region has the DNA TGTGCCAGTAGTATAGATACGGATAGCAATCAGCCCCAGCATTTT.

The chain combines TRBV13 with TRBJ1-1, with 7 bases matching TRBD1. The germline V gene has CDR1 PRHDT and CDR2 FYEKMQ (reference sequence). V shed 3 bases, J shed 1 base, and the junction held 23 bases outside the gene matches. CDR3 length equals 21 residues. For the CDR3, the DNA is TGTGCCAGCAGCTTCTCGGTAACTGTCAGTAATGAAAGGGGGCGGAACACTGAAGCTTTCTTT. Its translation is CASSFSVTVSNERGRNTEAFF. Based on the CDR3 plus reference TRBV13 and TRBJ1-1, the full variable domain is AAGVIQSPRHLIKEKRETATLKCYPIPRHDTVYWYQQGPGQDPQFLISFYEKMQSDKGSIPDRFSAQQFSDYHSELNMSSLELGDSALYFCASSFSVTVSNERGRNTEAFFGQGTRLTVV.

The V and J genes are TRBV27 and TRBJ2-2; TRBD1 matches at 9 bases. V shed 6 bases and J 2 bases; nucleotides not matched to a gene: 7. Germline V gene sequence: CDR1 MNHEY, CDR2 SMNVEV (reference sequence). The CDR3 runs to 16 residues. The CDR3 region has the DNA TGTGCCAGCAGAGTACAGGGGGCGCTTAACACCGGGGAGCTGTTTTTT. Amino acid sequence: CASRVQGALNTGELFF.

This rearrangement joins TRBV30 to TRBJ2-5, with D unresolved. V was pared by 0 bases and J by 0 bases, with 5 bases between. The CDR3 has 13 amino acids. CDR1 GTSNPN and CDR2 SVGIG come from the germline V gene (reference sequence). For the CDR3, the DNA is TGTGCCTGGAGTGTAGAGTACCAAGAGACCCAGTACTTC. Protein: CAWSVEYQETQYF.

This chain uses TRBV7-2 with TRBJ2-5; D remains ambiguous. Looked up from germline, CDR1 is SGHTA and CDR2 is FQGNSA. The CDR3 runs to 11 residues. The V end lost 1 base, the J end lost 6 bases, and 3 bases lay between the germline ends. The CDR3 nucleotides are TGTGCCAGCAGCTTAGAACAGACCCAGTACTTC. It specifies CASSLEQTQYF.

As DNA, the CDR3 is TGTGCCAGCAGTAGGGGACTAGCGGTCATAGGGGAGACCCAGTACTTC. Residues: CASSRGLAVIGETQYF. The chain carries TRBV25-1 and TRBJ2-5; 11 bases fit TRBD2. CDR1 is MGHDK, CDR2 SYGVNS, per germline. The CDR3 extends over 16 amino acids. V gave up 5 bases and J gave up 5 bases; unmatched junction bases: 10.